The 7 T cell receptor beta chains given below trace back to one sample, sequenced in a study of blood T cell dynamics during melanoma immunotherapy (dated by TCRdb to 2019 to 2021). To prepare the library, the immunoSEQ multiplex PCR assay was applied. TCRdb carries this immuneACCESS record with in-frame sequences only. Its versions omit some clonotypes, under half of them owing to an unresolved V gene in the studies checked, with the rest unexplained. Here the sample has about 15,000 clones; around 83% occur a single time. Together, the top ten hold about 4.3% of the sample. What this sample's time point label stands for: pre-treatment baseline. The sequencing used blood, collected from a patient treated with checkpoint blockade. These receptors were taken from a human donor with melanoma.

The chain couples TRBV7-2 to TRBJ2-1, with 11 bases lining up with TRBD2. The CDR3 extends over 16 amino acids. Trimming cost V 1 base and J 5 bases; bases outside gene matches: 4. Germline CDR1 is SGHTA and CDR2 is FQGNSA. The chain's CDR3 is CASSLGYSGGDNEQFF. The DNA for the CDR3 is TGTGCCAGCAGCTTAGGATATAGCGGGGGGGACAATGAGCAGTTCTTC.

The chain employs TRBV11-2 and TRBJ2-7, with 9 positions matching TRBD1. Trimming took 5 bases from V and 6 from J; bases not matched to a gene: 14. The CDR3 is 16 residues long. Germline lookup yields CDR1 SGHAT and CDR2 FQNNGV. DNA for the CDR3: TGTGCCAGCAGCAAGAAACAGGGGGCCAGACTCCGCGAGCAGTACTTC. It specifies CASSKKQGARLREQYF.

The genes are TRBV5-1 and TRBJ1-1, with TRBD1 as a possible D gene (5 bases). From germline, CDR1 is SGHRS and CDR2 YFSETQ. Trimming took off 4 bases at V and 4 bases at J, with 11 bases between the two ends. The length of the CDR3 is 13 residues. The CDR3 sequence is CASSPPGGTEAFF. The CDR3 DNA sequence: TGCGCCAGCAGCCCCCCGGGGGGCACTGAAGCTTTCTTT.

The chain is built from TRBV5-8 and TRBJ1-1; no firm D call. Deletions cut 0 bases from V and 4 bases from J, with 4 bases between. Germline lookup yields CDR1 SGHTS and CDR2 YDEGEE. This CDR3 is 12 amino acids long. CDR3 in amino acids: CASSLGPTEAFF. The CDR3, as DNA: TGTGCCAGCAGCTTGGGGCCCACTGAAGCTTTCTTT.

CDR3: CASSYRLAGVSGELFF. The DNA of the CDR3 is TGCGCCAGCAGCTACAGACTAGCGGGAGTGTCCGGGGAGCTGTTTTTT. The gene calls are TRBV5-1 and TRBJ2-2, with TRBD2 matching 12 bases. This CDR3 has 16 amino acids. In germline, CDR1 is SGHRS, CDR2 YFSETQ. J lost 6 bases, V lost 3 bases, and 6 bases had no gene match.

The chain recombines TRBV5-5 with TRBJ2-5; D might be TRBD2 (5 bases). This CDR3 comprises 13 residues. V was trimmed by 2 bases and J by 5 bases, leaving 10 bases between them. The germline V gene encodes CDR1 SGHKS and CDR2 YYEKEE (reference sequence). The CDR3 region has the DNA TGTGCCAGCAGCTTTAGAGGGTGGGAGACCCAGTACTTC. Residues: CASSFRGWETQYF.

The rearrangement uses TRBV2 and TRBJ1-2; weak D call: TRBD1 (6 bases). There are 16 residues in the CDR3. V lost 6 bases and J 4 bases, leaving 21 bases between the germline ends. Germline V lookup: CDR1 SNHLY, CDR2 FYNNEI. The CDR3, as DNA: TGTGCCAGCAGGGCTACACTCCTCAGGGGTATCTATGGCTACACCTTC. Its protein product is CASRATLLRGIYGYTF.